This TCR beta chain was documented in a study of shared clonotypes between healthy human individuals. Germline-derived CDR1 and CDR2 are MNHEY and SMNVEV (reference sequence). Between the trimmed V and J ends, which lost 2 bases and 2 bases, there was a span of 5 bases. The CDR3 spans 13 residues. Naive CD8 cells lacked CD45RO and underwent positive selection for CCR7, leaving out terminally differentiated effector memory CD45RA+ cells. The donors were adults (healthy and HIV-negative) with no recent acute infections or vaccinations. Findings of the study overall: Incomplete sequencing of sorted subsets was indicated by rarefaction despite large depth.

Turning to this clone: The antigen is not known. The sample carries other DNA sequences with the same CDR3.

Source study methods: As immunoSEQ supplied junction-only sequences (without quality scores), filtering differed. This table comes from immunoSEQ multiplex PCR, and its TCRdb copy is limited to in-frame clones, with some not included. V and J calls and clone size are given by that table; D and trimming were obtained from the DNA. The sample includes more than 2 million clones, 90% to 95% seen only once; the top ten take 1.5% to 2%. V gene TRBV27 combines with J gene TRBJ2-3; no clear D gene. The source of this sequence is a man between 18 and 29 years old in good health. Some clones in this sample may be carry-over from other donors' samples. Sequenced: naive CD8+ T cells from PBMCs. The CDR3 nucleotides are TGTGCCAGCAGTTTACGCCCCACAGATACGCAGTATTTT. Translating gives CASSLRPTDTQYF.